A selection of T cell receptor beta chains follows, all from one sample in a study of CD8 T cells in ankylosing spondylitis. TCRdb called the 5' RACE reads again in MiXCR, with one record for every CDR3 protein. The data hold about 840,000 distinct CDR3 sequences, with approximately 12% observed a single time. The sequencing input was blood, either unsorted or a sorted T cell fraction (not recorded which). All receptors come from a male donor with ankylosing spondylitis. The CDR3 runs from the conserved cysteine through the conserved F or W. The D gene is left open where the match is weak. The listing skips clone size in some rows; elsewhere it reads once, few, many or a size class.

TRBV15	TRBJ2-5	-	-	CATSREVGSVGQETQYF	TGTGCCACCAGCAGAGAGGTGGGCTCGGTCGGGCAAGAGACCCAGTACTTC
TRBV7-9	TRBJ1-1	-	many	CASSLVGATEAFF	TGTGCCAGCAGCTTAGTAGGGGCGACTGAAGCTTTCTTT
TRBV6-6	TRBJ1-1	-	many	CASSYMVLTEAFF	TGTGCCAGCAGTTACATGGTACTCACTGAAGCTTTCTTT
TRBV10-3	TRBJ2-2	-	-	CAISERLVRDTGELFF	TGTGCCATCAGTGAAAGACTAGTAAGGGACACCGGGGAGCTGTTTTTT
TRBV5-1	TRBJ2-1	TRBD2	few	CASSLDSGRYNEQFF	TGCGCCAGCAGCTTAGATAGCGGGAGATACAATGAGCAGTTCTTC
TRBV20-1	TRBJ2-7	-	-	CSASLGGSYEQYF	TGCAGTGCTAGTTTGGGGGGCTCCTACGAGCAGTACTTC
TRBV4-2	TRBJ2-7	TRBD1	-	CASSLARGQGWHEQYF	TGTGCCAGCAGCCTTGCGCGGGGACAGGGGTGGCACGAGCAGTACTTC
TRBV18	TRBJ2-2	-	many	CASSPKGQNTGELFF	TGTGCCAGCTCACCGAAGGGACAGAACACCGGGGAGCTGTTTTTT
TRBV6-6	TRBJ1-1	-	-	CASSSMVTEAFF	TGTGCCAGCAGTTCGATGGTCACTGAAGCTTTCTTT
TRBV7-2	TRBJ2-7	TRBD2	-	CASSLERDVFSYEQYF	TGTGCCAGCAGCTTAGAGCGGGATGTTTTTTCCTACGAGCAGTACTTC
TRBV9	TRBJ2-4	-	-	CASSVDQRPDKNIQYF	TGTGCCAGCAGCGTAGATCAACGTCCCGACAAAAACATTCAGTACTTC
TRBV28	TRBJ2-3	TRBD1	many	CASSEGTDTDTQYF	TGTGCCAGCAGTGAAGGGACAGACACAGATACGCAGTATTTT
TRBV20-1	TRBJ2-1	TRBD1	few	CSAKTGGSYNEQFF	TGCAGTGCTAAAACAGGGGGTTCCTACAATGAGCAGTTCTTC
TRBV11-3	TRBJ1-1	TRBD1	few	CASSLDGDRDTEAFF	TGTGCCAGCAGCTTAGATGGAGACAGGGACACTGAAGCTTTCTTT
TRBV20-1	TRBJ2-5	-	few	CSAGAGTKETQYF	TGCAGTGCGGGTGCGGGGACGAAAGAGACCCAGTACTTC
TRBV11-2	TRBJ2-5	-	few	CASSLGSPGRGRRETQYF	TGTGCCAGCAGCTTAGGATCTCCGGGCAGGGGCAGGCGAGAGACCCAGTACTTC
TRBV20-1	TRBJ1-5	-	few	CSARVPGRRRQPQHF	TGCAGTGCTAGAGTTCCAGGAAGGCGACGTCAGCCCCAGCATTTT
TRBV5-5	TRBJ2-6	-	many	CATNSGANVLTF	TGTGCCACCAACTCTGGGGCCAACGTCCTGACTTTC
TRBV7-2	TRBJ1-5	-	many	CASSGLGQPQHF	TGTGCCAGCAGCGGACTAGGGCAGCCCCAGCATTTT
TRBV24-1	TRBJ2-1	-	few	CATSDPGPYSYNEQFF	TGTGCCACCAGTGATCCCGGACCGTATTCCTACAATGAGCAGTTCTTC
TRBV20-1	TRBJ2-5	-	few	CSVQESRGVGETQYF	TGCAGTGTTCAAGAATCCCGCGGGGTTGGAGAGACCCAGTACTTC
TRBV7-2	TRBJ2-7	-	many	CASSLVAGKYEQYF	TGTGCCAGCAGCTTAGTAGCAGGGAAATACGAGCAGTACTTC
TRBV7-2	TRBJ2-1	-	few	CASRNSDEQFF	TGTGCCAGCAGGAACTCGGATGAGCAGTTCTTC
TRBV14	TRBJ2-1	-	-	CASSQVWDEPYNEQFF	TGTGCCAGCAGCCAAGTTTGGGACGAACCATACAATGAGCAGTTCTTC
TRBV20-1	TRBJ2-5	TRBD2	-	CSARNLAAKETQYF	TGCAGTGCTAGGAACCTAGCGGCTAAAGAGACCCAGTACTTC
TRBV29-1	TRBJ1-2	-	-	CSVDRGIGGYTF	TGCAGCGTTGACAGGGGAATCGGTGGCTACACCTTC
TRBV11-2	TRBJ2-5	TRBD2	-	CASSRGTSGGPYQETQYF	TGTGCCAGCAGCCGGGGGACTAGCGGGGGCCCGTACCAAGAGACCCAGTACTTC
TRBV5-1	TRBJ2-2	TRBD1	few	CASSVRQGAAGELFF	TGCGCCAGCAGCGTCAGACAGGGGGCAGCCGGGGAGCTGTTTTTT
TRBV7-2	TRBJ2-7	-	many	CASSFDRFTYEQYF	TGTGCCAGCAGCTTCGACAGGTTCACCTACGAGCAGTACTTC
TRBV9	TRBJ2-5	-	few	CASSARDNSKETQYF	TGTGCCAGCAGCGCCCGGGACAATAGTAAAGAGACCCAGTACTTC
TRBV6-5	TRBJ2-5	-	many	CASSYTAAQETQYF	TGTGCCAGCAGTTATACCGCGGCCCAAGAGACCCAGTACTTC
TRBV20-1	TRBJ1-1	-	many	CSALTANTEAFF	TGCAGTGCCTTAACAGCGAACACTGAAGCTTTCTTT
TRBV7-6	TRBJ2-2	-	many	CASSPSKGGTGELFF	TGTGCCAGCAGCCCCTCCAAGGGGGGCACCGGGGAGCTGTTTTTT
TRBV12-3/TRBV12-4	TRBJ2-5	-	few	CASSNTGGEETQYF	TGTGCCAGCAGCAATACGGGGGGCGAAGAGACCCAGTACTTC
TRBV20-1	TRBJ2-3	TRBD2	-	CSAGRPGNTQYF	TGCAGTGCCGGGAGGCCTGGGAATACGCAGTATTTT
TRBV3-1	TRBJ2-1	TRBD2	many	CASSQSRGGYNEQFF	TGTGCCAGCAGCCAAAGCCGGGGGGGCTACAATGAGCAGTTCTTC
TRBV18	TRBJ2-5	-	few	CASSPSSVVFTETQYF	TGTGCCAGCTCACCATCATCGGTGGTTTTTACGGAGACCCAGTACTTC
TRBV4-1	TRBJ2-1	TRBD2	-	CASSRFSSGRALWSNEQFF	TGCGCCAGCAGCCGATTTTCTAGCGGGAGGGCCCTGTGGAGCAATGAGCAGTTCTTC
TRBV28	TRBJ1-5	TRBD1	few	CASSSYRGRNQPQHF	TGTGCCAGCAGTTCGTACAGGGGAAGGAATCAGCCCCAGCATTTT
TRBV20-1	TRBJ1-4	TRBD1	-	CSARGQGYSEKLFF	TGCAGTGCTAGGGGACAGGGGTATAGTGAAAAACTGTTTTTT
TRBV29-1	TRBJ2-5	TRBD2	many	CSVLGLAGPETQYF	TGCAGCGTTTTGGGACTAGCGGGGCCAGAGACCCAGTACTTC
TRBV7-9	TRBJ1-1	-	-	CASSINGGSRTEAFF	TGTGCCAGCAGTATCAACGGGGGGAGTAGGACTGAAGCTTTCTTT
TRBV6-5	TRBJ1-4	-	many	CASSYSRGPDEKLFF	TGTGCCAGCAGTTACAGCCGGGGGCCGGATGAAAAACTGTTTTTT
TRBV10-3	TRBJ2-7	-	-	CAISGGVSYEQYF	TGTGCCATCAGTGGTGGCGTATCCTACGAGCAGTACTTC
TRBV20-1	TRBJ2-7	TRBD2	many	CSAAGTSLFYEQYF	TGCAGTGCTGCCGGGACTAGCCTTTTCTACGAGCAGTACTTC
TRBV20-1	TRBJ2-3	TRBD2	-	CSAPRVAGLDF	TGCAGTGCCCCCCGGGTAGCGGGGCTAGATTTT
TRBV20-1	TRBJ2-7	TRBD1	-	CSARFPGQGNREQYF	TGCAGTGCTAGATTTCCGGGACAGGGAAATAGGGAGCAGTACTTC